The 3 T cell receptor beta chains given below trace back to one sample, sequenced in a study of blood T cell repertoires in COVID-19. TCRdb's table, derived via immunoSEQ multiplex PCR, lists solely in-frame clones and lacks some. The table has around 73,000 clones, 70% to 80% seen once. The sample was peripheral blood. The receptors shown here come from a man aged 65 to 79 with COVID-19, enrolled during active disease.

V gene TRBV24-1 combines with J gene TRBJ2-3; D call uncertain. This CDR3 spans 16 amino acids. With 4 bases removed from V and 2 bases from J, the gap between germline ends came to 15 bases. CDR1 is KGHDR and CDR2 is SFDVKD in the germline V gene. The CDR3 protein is CATSDPGSPTTDTQYF. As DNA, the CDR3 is TGTGCCACCAGTGACCCCGGGTCGCCGACCACAGATACGCAGTATTTT.

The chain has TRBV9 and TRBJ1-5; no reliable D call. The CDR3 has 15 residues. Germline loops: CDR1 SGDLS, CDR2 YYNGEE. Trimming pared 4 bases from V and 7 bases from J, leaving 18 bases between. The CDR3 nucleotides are TGTGCCAGCAGCCCTTTATCCGGCGCGGGACAGCCCCAGCATTTT. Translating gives CASSPLSGAGQPQHF.

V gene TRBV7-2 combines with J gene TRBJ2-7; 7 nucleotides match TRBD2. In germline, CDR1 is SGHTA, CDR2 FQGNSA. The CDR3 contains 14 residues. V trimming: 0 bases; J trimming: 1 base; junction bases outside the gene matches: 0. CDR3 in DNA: TGTGCCAGCAGCTTAGCGGGAGGGTCCTACGAGCAGTACTTC. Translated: CASSLAGGSYEQYF.